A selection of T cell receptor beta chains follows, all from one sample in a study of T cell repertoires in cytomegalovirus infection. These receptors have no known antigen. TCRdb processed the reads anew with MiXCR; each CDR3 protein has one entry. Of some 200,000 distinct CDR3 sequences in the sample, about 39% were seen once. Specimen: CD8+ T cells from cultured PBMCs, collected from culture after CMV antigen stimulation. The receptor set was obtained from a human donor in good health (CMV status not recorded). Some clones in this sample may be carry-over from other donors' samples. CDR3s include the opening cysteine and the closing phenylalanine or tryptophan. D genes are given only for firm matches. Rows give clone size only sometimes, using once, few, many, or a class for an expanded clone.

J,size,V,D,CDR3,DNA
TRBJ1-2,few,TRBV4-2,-,CASSQVRSEDYGYTF,TGTGCCAGCAGCCAAGTACGGAGCGAGGACTATGGCTACACCTTC
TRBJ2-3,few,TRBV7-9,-,CASSQITDTQYF,TGTGCCAGCAGCCAGATCACAGATACGCAGTATTTT
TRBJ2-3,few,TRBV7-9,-,CASSFGRGPVTDTQYF,TGTGCCAGCAGCTTCGGGCGGGGGCCAGTCACAGATACGCAGTATTTT
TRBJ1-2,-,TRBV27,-,CASSLSIGQVYGYTF,TGTGCCAGCAGTTTATCGATTGGGCAGGTTTATGGCTACACCTTC
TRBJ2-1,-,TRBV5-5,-,CASSSPDGDEQFF,TGTGCCAGCAGCTCCCCCGATGGGGATGAGCAGTTCTTC
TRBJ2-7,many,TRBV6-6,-,CASSYAGSYEQYF,TGTGCCAGCAGTTATGCAGGCTCCTACGAGCAGTACTTC
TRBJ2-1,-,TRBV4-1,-,CASSQEGSAGTYNEQFF,TGCGCCAGCAGCCAAGAAGGGAGTGCGGGCACCTACAATGAGCAGTTCTTC
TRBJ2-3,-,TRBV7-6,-,CASSLEVYTQYF,TGTGCCAGCAGCTTAGAGGTGTATACGCAGTATTTT
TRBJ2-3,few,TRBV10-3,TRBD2,CAIRTQTSGATDTQYF,TGTGCCATCAGGACCCAGACTAGCGGAGCCACAGATACGCAGTATTTT
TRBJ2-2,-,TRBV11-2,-,CASSFLAGPNTGELFF,TGTGCCAGCAGCTTCTTGGCGGGCCCGAACACCGGGGAGCTGTTTTTT
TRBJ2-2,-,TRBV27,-,CASSPRSRSSGTNTGELFF,TGTGCCAGCAGTCCAAGATCAAGGAGTAGCGGAACGAACACCGGGGAGCTGTTTTTT
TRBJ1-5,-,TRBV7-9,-,CASSLGGGFNQPQHF,TGTGCCAGCAGCTTAGGGGGGGGTTTCAATCAGCCCCAGCATTTT
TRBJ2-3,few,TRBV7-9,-,CASSPHSGYTDTQYF,TGTGCCAGCAGCCCCCATAGCGGATACACAGATACGCAGTATTTT
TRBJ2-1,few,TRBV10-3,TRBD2,CAISPTSGRAIRGNEQFF,TGTGCCATCAGCCCGACTAGCGGGAGGGCCATAAGGGGGAATGAGCAGTTCTTC
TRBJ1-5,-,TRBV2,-,CASRRTVYDNQPQHF,TGTGCCAGCAGGAGGACAGTATACGACAATCAGCCCCAGCATTTT
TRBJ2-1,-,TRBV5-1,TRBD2,CASSLLAGEANEQFF,TGCGCCAGCAGCCTTCTAGCGGGGGAAGCCAATGAGCAGTTCTTC
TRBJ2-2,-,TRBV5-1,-,CASNPPDGELFF,TGCGCCAGCAACCCCCCTGACGGGGAGCTGTTTTTT
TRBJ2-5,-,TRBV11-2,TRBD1,CASSLDPWQGAKYQETQYF,TGTGCCAGCAGCTTAGATCCGTGGCAGGGGGCGAAGTACCAAGAGACCCAGTACTTC
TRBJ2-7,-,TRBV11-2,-,CASSPSGIPEQYF,TGTGCCAGCAGCCCTTCCGGGATCCCCGAGCAGTACTTC
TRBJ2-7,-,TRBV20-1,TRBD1,CSASQPGQGDLQDF,TGCAGTGCTTCCCAACCGGGACAGGGGGACCTCCAGGACTTC